The clone carrying this T cell receptor (beta chain) is categorized as medium-sized. Its specificity is unknown. These data come from a study of metastatic and nonmetastatic thyroid tumors. About the study: Malignant and benign thyroid patients had repertoires compared in peripheral blood and tumor or nodule tissue. Overall study results and limits: For both blood and tumor, malignant thyroid tumors reportedly showed significantly higher TCR beta diversity than benign nodules did.

No patient received treatment before thyroid surgery. V was cut by 4 bases and J by 7 bases, with 20 bases left in between. The CDR3 loop spans 17 amino acids. Germline lookup yields CDR1 MDHEN and CDR2 SYDVKM. As handled by the study authors: To classify distant metastasis in papillary thyroid cancer, a model was built from CDR3 differences across clinicopathological groups. From the PCR reads, TCRdb re-called clones with MiXCR. For this entry, the V and J calls and clone size follow TCRdb and not the study's own pipeline. The table shows about 32,000 clones, with 20% to 30% occurring only once. The chain uses TRBV28 and TRBJ1-6; maybe TRBD1 (5 bases). Sample: blood. The source of this sequence is a female donor with papillary thyroid cancer or a benign thyroid nodule (not recorded which). Some clones in this sample may be carry-over from other donors' samples. CDR3 nucleotides: TGTGCCAGCAGTTCGAGGGCGGGGACGAAGGCGAATTCACCCCTCCACTTT. Its translation: CASSSRAGTKANSPLHF.